What follows is one T cell receptor beta chain and its context. The antigen is not known. Semi-nested PCR with Nested Universal Primer A followed constant-region reverse priming of full-length variable regions. TCRdb reprocessed the 5' RACE reads with MiXCR, giving one entry per CDR3 protein. There are 55,000 to 75,000 distinct CDR3 sequences in the sample; approximately 29% occur only once, and approximately 2.2% lies in the top ten. Study observations and caveats: In terms of TCR gene usage, tumor memory CD4+ T cells clustered together with blood and lymph node memory CD4+ cells, as well as with lymph node naive CD4+ cells. Tumor-infiltrating Treg TCR alpha and beta sequences overlapped most with tumor naive CD4+ T cells, then blood naive.

This clonotype was obtained from a female donor with breast cancer. Input material: tumor-infiltrating naive CD4+ T cells sorted from the breast tumor. Subset given: naive CD4+ T cells, CD4+CD45RA+CD25-.

This CDR3 is CASSLFNTEAFF. The CDR3 DNA follows: TGTGCCAGCAGTCTATTCAACACTGAAGCTTTCTTT. The gene calls are TRBV12-3 or TRBV12-4 and TRBJ1-1; D gene uncertain. Trimming removed 5 bases from V and 2 bases from J, with 6 bases in between. The CDR3 covers 12 residues.